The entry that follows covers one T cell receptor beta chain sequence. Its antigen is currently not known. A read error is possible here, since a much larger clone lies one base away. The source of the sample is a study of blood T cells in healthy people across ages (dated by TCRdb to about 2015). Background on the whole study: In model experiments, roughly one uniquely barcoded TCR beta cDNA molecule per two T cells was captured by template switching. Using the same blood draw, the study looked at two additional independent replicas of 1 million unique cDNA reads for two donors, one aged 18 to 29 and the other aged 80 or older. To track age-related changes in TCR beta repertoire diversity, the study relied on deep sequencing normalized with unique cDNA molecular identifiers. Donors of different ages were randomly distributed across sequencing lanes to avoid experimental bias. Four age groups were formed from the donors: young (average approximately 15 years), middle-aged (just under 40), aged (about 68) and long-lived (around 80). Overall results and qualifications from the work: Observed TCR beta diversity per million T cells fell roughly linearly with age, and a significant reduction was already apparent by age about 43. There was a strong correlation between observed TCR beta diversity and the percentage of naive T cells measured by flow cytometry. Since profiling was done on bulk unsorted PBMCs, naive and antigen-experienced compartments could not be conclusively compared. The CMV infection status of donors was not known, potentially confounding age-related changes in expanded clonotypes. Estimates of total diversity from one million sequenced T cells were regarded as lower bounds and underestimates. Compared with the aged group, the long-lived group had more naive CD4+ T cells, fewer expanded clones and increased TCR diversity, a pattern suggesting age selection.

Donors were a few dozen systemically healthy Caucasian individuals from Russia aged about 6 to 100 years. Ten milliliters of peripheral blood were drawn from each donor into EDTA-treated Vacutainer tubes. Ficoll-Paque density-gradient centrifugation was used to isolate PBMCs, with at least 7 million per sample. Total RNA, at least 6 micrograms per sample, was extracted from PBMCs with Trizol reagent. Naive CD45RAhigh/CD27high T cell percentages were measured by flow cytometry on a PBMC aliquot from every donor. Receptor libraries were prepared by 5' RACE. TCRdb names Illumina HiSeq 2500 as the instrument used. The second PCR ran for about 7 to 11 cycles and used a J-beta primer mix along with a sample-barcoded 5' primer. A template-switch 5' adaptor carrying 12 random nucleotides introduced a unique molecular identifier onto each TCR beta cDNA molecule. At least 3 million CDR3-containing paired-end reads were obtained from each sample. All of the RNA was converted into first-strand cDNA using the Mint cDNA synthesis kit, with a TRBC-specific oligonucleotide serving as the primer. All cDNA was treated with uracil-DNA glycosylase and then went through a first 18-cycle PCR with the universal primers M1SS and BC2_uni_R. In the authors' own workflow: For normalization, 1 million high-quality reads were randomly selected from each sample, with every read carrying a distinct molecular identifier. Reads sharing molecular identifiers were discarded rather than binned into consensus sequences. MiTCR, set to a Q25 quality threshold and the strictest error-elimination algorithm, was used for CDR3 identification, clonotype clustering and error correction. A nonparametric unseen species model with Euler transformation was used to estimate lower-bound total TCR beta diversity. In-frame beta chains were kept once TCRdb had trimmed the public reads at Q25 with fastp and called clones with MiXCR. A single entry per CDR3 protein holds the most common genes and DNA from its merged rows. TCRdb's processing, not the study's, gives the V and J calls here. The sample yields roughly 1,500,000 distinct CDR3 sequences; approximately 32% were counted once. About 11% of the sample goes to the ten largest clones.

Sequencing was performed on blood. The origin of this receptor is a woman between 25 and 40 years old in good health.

The bases are TGTGCCAGCAGTCCCGGGACAGGGAATCATGACGAGCGGTACTTC. Its protein reads: CASSPGTGNHDERYF. The receptor chain draws on TRBV12-3 or TRBV12-4 and TRBJ2-7; 9 junctional bases match TRBD1. The CDR3 measures 15 amino acids from cysteine to phenylalanine. The kept DNA is CDR3 alone, 45 bases in frame from the first base.